This entry concerns a single TCR beta chain. The target antigen is unknown. Sequenced by immunoSEQ multiplex PCR; TCRdb stores in-frame clones only, minus some. This sample has about 99,000 clones, with around 84% found just once. This entry is derived from a study of T cell clones after liver transplantation. V lost 3 bases to trimming and J lost 7 bases, with 13 bases between them. The CDR3 covers 14 residues. Germline V gives CDR1 LNHDA, CDR2 SQIVND (reference sequence). Whole-study results and caveats: Donor-reactive sequences fell more than third party-reactive ones, suggesting partial deletion.

The sequences come from CD4+ T cells from blood, collected approximately 4 years after liver transplant. The chain recombines TRBV19 with TRBJ2-1; D is uncertain. This clonotype was sampled from a human patient who received a liver transplant. Some T cells may originate from the graft donor. The DNA of the CDR3 is TGTGCCAGTAGTATTCCCTCTGGGGTAAATGAGCAGTTCTTC. It translates to CASSIPSGVNEQFF.